The 25 T cell receptor beta chains below come from one sample, sequenced in a study of OX40 agonist ivuxolimab in advanced cancers. TCRdb's copy holds only in-frame clones and misses some; the assay was immunoSEQ multiplex PCR. This table has about 85,000 clones, roughly 85% appearing once. The source was CD4+ or CD8+ T cells sorted from blood, collected in a trial of the OX40 agonist ivuxolimab. Source of these receptors: an adult with an advanced solid tumor such as melanoma, head and neck, liver or kidney cancer.

This clone was seen a single time. The chain recombines TRBV6-1 with TRBJ1-5, with D perhaps TRBD1 (5 bases). The length of the CDR3 is 16 residues. Germline V gene lookup returns CDR1 MNHNS and CDR2 SASEGT. Trimming left V 0 bases short and J 6 bases short, with 15 bases between. The CDR3 here is CASSEAGWGTGQPQHF. As DNA, the CDR3 is TGTGCCAGCAGTGAAGCGGGCTGGGGGACGGGTCAGCCCCAGCATTTT.

The chain uses TRBV5-1 and TRBJ2-1; D possibly corresponds to TRBD2 (5 bases). The V gene's germline CDR1 is SGHRS and CDR2 YFSETQ. The germline V and J ends were trimmed by 0 bases and 7 bases, with 11 bases remaining between them. The CDR3 is made up of 14 amino acids. The CDR3 sequence is CASSLAGPGNEQFF. DNA for the CDR3: TGCGCCAGCAGCTTGGCCGGTCCGGGGAATGAGCAGTTCTTC.

The CDR3 is CASSSFLRDRENTIYF. The CDR3 DNA sequence: TGTGCCAGCAGTTCGTTCCTCCGGGACAGGGAAAACACCATATATTTT. V is TRBV27 and J is TRBJ1-3; 9 nucleotides match TRBD1. The junction had 10 bases not matched to a gene; V was cut back by 4 bases and J by 6 bases. Looked up from germline, CDR1 is MNHEY and CDR2 is SMNVEV (reference sequence). The CDR3 has 16 amino acids.

V is TRBV5-1 and J is TRBJ2-7; D might be TRBD1 or TRBD2, each matching 5 bases. This CDR3 region has 14 residues. Per germline, CDR1 SGHRS and CDR2 YFSETQ. The V end was cut by 0 bases, the J end by 7 bases, with 14 bases between. The CDR3: CASSLDRDKGEQYF. The CDR3 DNA reads TGCGCCAGCAGCTTGGACCGGGATAAGGGGGAGCAGTACTTC.

This chain uses TRBV18 with TRBJ2-7; D may be TRBD1 (5 bases). CDR3 size: 14 residues. Germline V gives CDR1 KGHSH, CDR2 LQKENI. V lost 0 bases and J lost 0, with 6 bases in between. CDR3: CASSPPTGSYEQYF. The CDR3 coding sequence is TGTGCCAGCTCACCACCAACAGGCTCCTACGAGCAGTACTTC.

The chain is built from TRBV7-2 and TRBJ1-2, with D maybe TRBD1 (5 bases). Germline CDR1 and CDR2: SGHTA and FQGNSA. V lost 2 bases and J 4 bases, leaving 8 bases between the germline ends. The CDR3 is 13 residues long. CDR3 region: CASSLWQGYGYTF. CDR3 nucleotides: TGTGCCAGCAGCTTATGGCAGGGCTATGGCTACACCTTC.

The chain combines TRBV7-9 with TRBJ2-3; TRBD2 aligns across 7 bases. The ends lost 7 bases at V and 5 bases at J; junction bases unmatched: 12. This CDR3 comprises 15 residues. Germline assignment: CDR1 SEHNR and CDR2 FQNEAQ (reference sequence). The DNA for the CDR3 is TGTGCCAGCACTTTGAGTAGACTAGCAATAGATACGCAGTATTTT. Protein product: CASTLSRLAIDTQYF.

The chain couples TRBV5-1 to TRBJ2-1, with 8 bases aligning to TRBD2. Germline V lookup: CDR1 SGHRS, CDR2 YFSETQ. V trimming: 1 base; J trimming: 0 bases; junction bases outside the gene matches: 6. CDR3 length: 17 amino acids. The chain's CDR3 is CASSLSGGQSSYNEQFF. The CDR3 bases are TGCGCCAGCAGCTTGTCGGGGGGGCAGAGCTCCTACAATGAGCAGTTCTTC.

Written as DNA, the CDR3 is TGTGCCAGCACCGGTGGGGGCGCTGGGAATGAAAAACTGTTTTTT. Its protein product is CASTGGGAGNEKLFF. The rearrangement uses TRBV28 and TRBJ1-4; a weak D match, TRBD1 (6 bases). The CDR3 loop spans 15 amino acids. The germline CDR1 and CDR2 sequences are MDHEN and SYDVKM. With 7 bases removed from V and 5 bases from J, the gap between germline ends came to 17 bases. The entire variable domain, with the rest obtained from reference TRBV28 and TRBJ1-4, is as follows: DVKVTQSSRYLVKRTGEKVFLECVQDMDHENMFWYRQDPGLGLRLIYFSYDVKMKEKGDIPEGYSVSREKKERFSLILESASTNQTSMYLCASTGGGAGNEKLFFGSGTQLSVL.

The gene calls are TRBV6-1 and TRBJ1-1; no reliable D call. This CDR3 is built from 14 residues. The V gene lost 2 bases and the J gene lost 5 bases, with 12 bases spanning the gap. Germline V gene data show CDR1 as MNHNS and CDR2 as SASEGT. CDR3 residues: CASSEFTGETEAFF. CDR3 coding DNA: TGTGCCAGCAGTGAATTCACCGGGGAAACTGAAGCTTTCTTT.

This sequence joins TRBV29-1 and TRBJ2-1; 11 nucleotides agree with TRBD2. CDR1 is SQVTM and CDR2 is ANQGSEA in the germline V gene. Trimming at V came to 4 bases and at J to 9 bases, leaving 5 bases not matched to a gene. This CDR3 has 13 residues. CDR3 protein: CSVGASGGSEQFF. The DNA for the CDR3 is TGCAGCGTTGGGGCTAGCGGGGGGAGTGAGCAGTTCTTC.

The CDR3 nucleotides are TGTGCCAGCAGCTTACGAAACATTCAGTACTTC. It encodes CASSLRNIQYF. J is TRBJ2-4 and V is TRBV7-9; D unresolved. The CDR3 is 11 residues long. Germline V lookup: CDR1 SEHNR, CDR2 FQNEAQ (reference sequence). Trimming shortened V by 2 bases and J by 6 bases, and 2 bases separated the two germline ends.

This chain links TRBV11-1 with TRBJ2-5; TRBD1 aligns across 7 bases. The J call could be wrong; TRBJ2-7 is a better fit for the DNA end. The CDR3 has 13 amino acids. Germline-derived CDR1 and CDR2 are SGHAT and FQDESV (reference sequence). The chain's CDR3 is CASSRDRAYEQYF. The CDR3 DNA reads TGTGCCAGCAGTCGGGACAGAGCCTACGAGCAGTACTTC.

This clone was seen just once. V and J are TRBV28 and TRBJ1-2; D is ambiguous. The V gene lost 2 bases and the J gene lost 4 bases, with 14 bases spanning the gap. The germline gives CDR1 MDHEN, CDR2 SYDVKM. The CDR3 consists of 15 residues. The DNA for the CDR3 is TGTGCCAGCAGTTTAAGGGTCCGGGAGGGCTATGGCTACACCTTC. Translation: CASSLRVREGYGYTF.

V is TRBV7-9 and J is TRBJ1-4; D perhaps matches TRBD1 (5 bases). V was shortened by 5 bases and J by 0 bases, with 10 bases between the two germline ends. The CDR3 runs 15 residues. CDR1 is SEHNR and CDR2 is FQNEAQ in the germline V gene (reference sequence). CDR3 DNA sequence: TGTGCCAGCAGCGCCGGACACACAACTAATGAAAAACTGTTTTTT. Translation: CASSAGHTTNEKLFF.

This clone showed up just once. The V gene is TRBV27, the J gene TRBJ1-6; D ambiguous. Germline assignment: CDR1 MNHEY and CDR2 SMNVEV (reference sequence). Trimming removed 6 bases from V and 2 bases from J, with 8 bases in between. The CDR3 spans 14 residues. Here the CDR3 DNA reads TGTGCCAGCAGCCGCGGGGCCTATAATTCACCCCTCCACTTT. This translates into CASSRGAYNSPLHF.

V usage is TRBV7-9 and J usage is TRBJ1-2; 9 nucleotides agree with TRBD1. The ends lost 4 bases at V and 13 bases at J; junction bases unmatched: 10. Per germline, CDR1 SEHNR and CDR2 FQNEAQ (reference sequence). This CDR3 has 13 amino acids. The CDR3 spells CASSYEGTGTFTF. CDR3 coding DNA: TGTGCCAGCAGCTATGAGGGGACAGGGACATTCACCTTC.

A single count supports this clone. The V gene is TRBV6-5, the J gene TRBJ2-7, with D tentatively TRBD1 or TRBD2 (5 bases each). CDR1 MNHEY and CDR2 SVGAGI come from the germline V gene. The V end lost 0 bases, the J end lost 3 bases, and 12 bases lay between the germline ends. The CDR3 extends over 15 amino acids. This CDR3 is CASSYSGDRLYEQYF. The CDR3 DNA follows: TGTGCCAGCAGTTACTCCGGGGACCGTCTCTACGAGCAGTACTTC.

The chain couples TRBV13 to TRBJ2-7, with 9 positions matching TRBD1. Germline V CDR1 and CDR2: PRHDT, FYEKMQ (reference sequence). The junction had 20 bases not matched to a gene; V was cut back by 5 bases and J by 3 bases. There are 19 residues in the CDR3. Here the CDR3 reads CASSHIGDRVRLHFYEQYF. DNA of the CDR3: TGTGCCAGCAGCCACATAGGGGACAGGGTAAGGCTCCATTTCTACGAGCAGTACTTC.

The rearrangement uses TRBV28 and TRBJ1-1; D remains unclear. The V end lost 4 bases, the J end lost 11 bases, and 26 bases lay between the germline ends. CDR1 MDHEN and CDR2 SYDVKM come from the germline V gene. This CDR3 comprises 16 residues. The CDR3 nucleotides are TGTGCCAGCAGTTACTCTGGTTCCCGTCGGGTGGGTGGCGCTTTCTTT. Protein: CASSYSGSRRVGGAFF.

This clone was seen a handful of times. The chain employs TRBV7-2 and TRBJ1-1; TRBD1 matches 8 bases. The CDR3 length is 13 residues. Looked up from germline, CDR1 is SGHTA and CDR2 is FQGNSA. Trimming took 1 base from V and 8 from J; bases not matched to a gene: 3. This chain's CDR3 is CASSLEGDREAFF. The CDR3 nucleotides are TGTGCCAGCAGCTTAGAGGGGGACAGGGAAGCTTTCTTT. Variable domain in full (rest from reference TRBV7-2 and TRBJ1-1): GAGVSQSPSNKVTEKGKDVELRCDPISGHTALYWYRQSLGQGLEFLIYFQGNSAPDKSGLPSDRFSAERTGGSVSTLTIQRTQQEDSAVYLCASSLEGDREAFFGQGTRLTVV.

The chain carries TRBV7-2 and TRBJ2-2; 7 nucleotides align to TRBD1. The CDR3 covers 15 residues. The V gene end was trimmed by 6 bases and the J gene end by 4 bases; junction bases not matched to a gene: 8. Germline V gene sequence: CDR1 SGHTA, CDR2 FQGNSA. The CDR3 sequence: CASSPGTVFTGELFF. Here the CDR3 DNA reads TGTGCCAGCAGTCCGGGGACAGTATTCACCGGGGAGCTGTTTTTT.

The V call is TRBV28, the J call TRBJ2-7; D unresolved. The CDR3 covers 12 residues. Germline loops: CDR1 MDHEN, CDR2 SYDVKM. V was clipped by 6 bases and J by 3 bases, with 9 bases between them. CDR3 bases: TGTGCCAGCAGCCTCCCGGACTACGAGCAGTACTTC. Translating it yields CASSLPDYEQYF.

The chain has TRBV27 and TRBJ1-2; the D is unclear. Germline assignment: CDR1 MNHEY and CDR2 SMNVEV (reference sequence). This CDR3 is built from 13 residues. Trimming cost V 2 bases and J 3 bases, with 7 bases left between them. CDR3 region: CASSLREDYGYTF. CDR3 DNA sequence: TGTGCCAGCAGTTTACGGGAGGACTATGGCTACACCTTC.

The rearrangement links TRBV2 to TRBJ1-2; maybe TRBD1 (5 bases). CDR3 size: 17 residues. V was cut by 1 base and J by 5 bases, with 20 bases left in between. CDR1 and CDR2 (germline): SNHLY, FYNNEI. This CDR3 is CASSEGLGGVGRYGYTF. In nucleotides, the CDR3 is TGTGCCAGCAGTGAAGGGTTGGGGGGAGTCGGTCGGTATGGCTACACCTTC.